This T cell receptor (beta chain) stems from a study of blood T cell repertoires in COVID-19 (dated by TCRdb to 2018 to 2020). For the study in its entirety: Samples covering the acute and convalescent phases of COVID-19 were provided by collaborators in the United States, Italy and Spain. The material from the prospective study consisted of cDNA or gDNA derived from T cells, B-cell-depleted T cells, or PBMCs. Subjects who had been exposed to COVID-19, were actively infected with it, or had recovered from it provided the deeply sampled blood TCRbeta repertoires that made up the dataset. The repertoires were made available in a free public database intended to serve as a resource for research on the immune response to SARS-CoV-2. Samples came from the ongoing ImmuneRACE study (first 160 participants) plus 1,254 subjects from 6 global collaborators. Nearly every sample came with metadata listing a de-identified subject ID, COVID-19 status, age in years and sex. Where available, HLA class I and class II types were obtained from metadata supplied by the sample provider rather than from assay-based typing. General conclusions and limits of the study: How much clinical and demographic metadata was included differed by source and by participant, and the metadata was provided uncurated.

On this clone itself: Its specific antigen is unknown. Base-call qualities are not available, and no considerably larger clone is one nucleotide away.

Participants in the prospective study were enrolled through a virtual design, were aged 18 to 89 years, and lived in 24 United States geographic areas. In the prospective study, participants were assigned to cohorts based on the clinical history participants reported in a screening survey and a study questionnaire. Mobile phlebotomists in the prospective study collected whole blood, serum and a nasopharyngeal or oropharyngeal swab from every participant. Prospective study participants could optionally give additional blood draws and questionnaires over an approximately two-month period. Before DNA extraction, blood samples from the prospective study were shipped at room temperature or frozen. TCRbeta CDR3 regions were amplified from genomic DNA using the immunoSEQ Assay, a bias-controlled multiplex PCR. The study's processing was this. The number of nucleated cells in each sample was estimated from the amplification of reference gene primers within the assay. To quantify the absolute abundance of each unique TCRbeta CDR3 rearrangement, sequence reads were collapsed and filtered. Productive Simpson clonality was computed per sample as the square root of Simpson's diversity index over productive rearrangements. TCRdb took over this immuneACCESS table, retaining in-frame rearrangements with V and J assigned. Such tables are incomplete; in checked studies, under half of the missing clones stem from an unresolved V gene, and the remainder is unexplained. From that table come the V and J calls and clone size; the DNA was used to work out D and trimming. The sample table contains fewer than 350,000 clones; only one count was recorded for under 95% of them. In total, the top ten clones hold about 2% of the sample.

The germline V gene (reference sequence) yields MNHEY for CDR1 and SMNVEV for CDR2. Germline trimming amounts to 3 bases on V and 0 bases on J, with 8 as the count of junction bases outside the gene matches. CDR3 length: 18 amino acids, cysteine to phenylalanine. The DNA shown is the 54-base CDR3, in frame from base 1. The receptor was derived from a woman aged 40 to 55 with acute COVID-19. The sequencing sample was made of PBMCs or T cells enriched from blood (not recorded which). This sequence uses TRBV27 and TRBJ2-6; 7 central nucleotides agree with TRBD1. The DNA sequence is given as TGTGCCAGCAGTTTTGGCGAGGGGGCGTACTCTGGGGCCAACGTCCTGACTTTC. Its amino acids are CASSFGEGAYSGANVLTF.